Listed below are T cell receptor beta chains from one sample, sequenced in a study of OX40 agonist ivuxolimab in advanced cancers. The protocol was immunoSEQ multiplex PCR, while the TCRdb copy is restricted to in-frame clones and leaves out a portion. The sample lists about 31,000 clones, about 87% occurring once. This specimen consisted of CD4+ or CD8+ T cells sorted from blood, obtained in a trial of the OX40 agonist ivuxolimab. The receptors were sampled from an adult with an advanced solid tumor such as melanoma, head and neck, liver or kidney cancer. Each CDR3 is given with its conserved first and last residue. The order of the fields is V gene, D gene, clone size, J gene, CDR3 DNA, CDR3 protein. D genes are given only for firm matches. Not all rows give a size; the values are once, few, many and, for expanded clones, a class.

v_gene: TRBV6-6; d_gene: -; abundance: -; j_gene: TRBJ2-1; CDR3nt: TGTGCCAGCAGTACCCCCGGGACGAGCTCCTACAATGAGCAGTTCTTC; CDR3aa: CASSTPGTSSYNEQFF
v_gene: TRBV7-9; d_gene: -; abundance: -; j_gene: TRBJ2-5; CDR3nt: TGTGCCAGCAGCTTTACCAGGGGCGCGGAGACCCAGTACTTC; CDR3aa: CASSFTRGAETQYF
v_gene: TRBV2; d_gene: TRBD2; abundance: few; j_gene: TRBJ2-7; CDR3nt: TGTGCCAGCAGTGTGGGACTAGCGGGTTACGAGCAGTACTTC; CDR3aa: CASSVGLAGYEQYF
v_gene: TRBV7-9; d_gene: TRBD1; abundance: medium-sized; j_gene: TRBJ2-7; CDR3nt: TGTGCCAGCAGCTTTCTGACAGGGGGCGGCGAGCAGTACTTC; CDR3aa: CASSFLTGGGEQYF
v_gene: TRBV5-1; d_gene: -; abundance: -; j_gene: TRBJ1-4; CDR3nt: TGCGCCAGCAGCTTGGAGTTACCTAATGAAAAACTGTTTTTT; CDR3aa: CASSLELPNEKLFF
v_gene: TRBV13; d_gene: TRBD1; abundance: -; j_gene: TRBJ2-3; CDR3nt: TGTGCCAGCAACTCGGGACAGGAGATCACAGATACGCAGTATTTT; CDR3aa: CASNSGQEITDTQYF
v_gene: TRBV5-5; d_gene: -; abundance: -; j_gene: TRBJ2-6; CDR3nt: TGTGCCAGCAGCTTGGATTCTACTGGGGCCAACGTCCTGACTTTC; CDR3aa: CASSLDSTGANVLTF
v_gene: TRBV23-1; d_gene: -; abundance: few; j_gene: TRBJ2-5; CDR3nt: TGCGCCAGCAGTCAATCGGGACTGGAAGAGACCCAGTACTTC; CDR3aa: CASSQSGLEETQYF
v_gene: TRBV19; d_gene: TRBD2; abundance: -; j_gene: TRBJ2-1; CDR3nt: TGTGCCAGTAGTATTCGAGCGGGAGGCACAGGTTTCATGGAGCAGTTCTTC; CDR3aa: CASSIRAGGTGFMEQFF
v_gene: TRBV6-6; d_gene: -; abundance: -; j_gene: TRBJ2-1; CDR3nt: TGTGCCAGCAGGGGGTGGGGGGATTCCTACAATGAGCAGTTCTTC; CDR3aa: CASRGWGDSYNEQFF
v_gene: TRBV19; d_gene: -; abundance: -; j_gene: TRBJ1-5; CDR3nt: TGTGCCACCTCTTCAGGGCAGCCTCAGCCCCAGCATTTT; CDR3aa: CATSSGQPQPQHF
v_gene: TRBV7-9; d_gene: -; abundance: -; j_gene: TRBJ2-7; CDR3nt: TGTGCCAGCAGCCGAACAGGGATCGGGCAGTACTTC; CDR3aa: CASSRTGIGQYF
v_gene: TRBV7-9; d_gene: TRBD1; abundance: -; j_gene: TRBJ2-7; CDR3nt: TGTGCCAGCAGCGTTACAGGGGAGAGAGAGCAGTACTTC; CDR3aa: CASSVTGEREQYF
v_gene: TRBV6-1; d_gene: TRBD1; abundance: -; j_gene: TRBJ1-2; CDR3nt: TGTGCCAGTGTGGGACAGGGGGTTGACTACACCTTC; CDR3aa: CASVGQGVDYTF
v_gene: TRBV28; d_gene: -; abundance: -; j_gene: TRBJ2-5; CDR3nt: TGTGCCAGCAGTCCGGGTGGGACATTTCAAGAGACCCAGTACTTC; CDR3aa: CASSPGGTFQETQYF
v_gene: TRBV5-1; d_gene: -; abundance: -; j_gene: TRBJ1-4; CDR3nt: TGCGCCAGCAGCTTGGGGACGGCCGCTGGGGGTAGTCCCAATGAAAAACTGTTTTTT; CDR3aa: CASSLGTAAGGSPNEKLFF
v_gene: TRBV5-1; d_gene: TRBD1; abundance: -; j_gene: TRBJ2-7; CDR3nt: TGCGCCAGCAGCTTGGAGGGGACAGGGTTCTACGAGCAGTACTTC; CDR3aa: CASSLEGTGFYEQYF
v_gene: TRBV28; d_gene: TRBD2; abundance: -; j_gene: TRBJ2-1; CDR3nt: TGTGCCAGCAGCCAAACTAGCGGGGACAGAAACAATGAGCAGTTCTTC; CDR3aa: CASSQTSGDRNNEQFF
v_gene: TRBV2; d_gene: TRBD2; abundance: -; j_gene: TRBJ2-1; CDR3nt: TGTGCCAGCAGTGCGTCTAGCGGGGCTTACAATGAGCAGTTCTTC; CDR3aa: CASSASSGAYNEQFF
v_gene: TRBV21-1; d_gene: -; abundance: -; j_gene: TRBJ1-2; CDR3nt: TGTGCCAGCAGCAAATTTGGGGCCCCGGGACAGGGGGTGACCTATGGCTACACCTTC; CDR3aa: CASSKFGAPGQGVTYGYTF
v_gene: TRBV2; d_gene: -; abundance: few; j_gene: TRBJ1-5; CDR3nt: TGTGCCAGCAGTGAAAGCAGTTATCAGCCCCAGCATTTT; CDR3aa: CASSESSYQPQHF
v_gene: TRBV5-1; d_gene: -; abundance: -; j_gene: TRBJ2-6; CDR3nt: TGCGCCAGCAGCTTGCAGGCCTTAGGGGGGGCCAACGTCCTGACTTTC; CDR3aa: CASSLQALGGANVLTF
v_gene: TRBV7-9; d_gene: -; abundance: -; j_gene: TRBJ2-5; CDR3nt: TGTGCCAGCAGCTCCCCGTACCAAGAGACCCAGTACTTC; CDR3aa: CASSSPYQETQYF
v_gene: TRBV7-7; d_gene: TRBD1; abundance: -; j_gene: TRBJ2-5; CDR3nt: TGTGCTAGCGGCCCCGGGACAGGGGTCGGGGAGACCCAGTACTTC; CDR3aa: CASGPGTGVGETQYF
v_gene: TRBV6-4; d_gene: -; abundance: -; j_gene: TRBJ2-3; CDR3nt: TGTGCCAGCAGTGAACTGTTTAGCACAGATACGCAGTATTTT; CDR3aa: CASSELFSTDTQYF
v_gene: TRBV5-4; d_gene: -; abundance: -; j_gene: TRBJ1-4; CDR3nt: TGTGCCAGCAGCTTGGTGGGGAGTGAAAAACTGTTTTTT; CDR3aa: CASSLVGSEKLFF
v_gene: TRBV6-5; d_gene: TRBD2; abundance: -; j_gene: TRBJ2-7; CDR3nt: TGTGCCAGCGAACGCCTAGCGGGAGGCGAGCAGTACTTC; CDR3aa: CASERLAGGEQYF
v_gene: TRBV2; d_gene: TRBD1; abundance: -; j_gene: TRBJ2-7; CDR3nt: TGTGCCAGCACCGGACAGGGCACGGGCGAGCAGTACTTC; CDR3aa: CASTGQGTGEQYF
v_gene: TRBV5-1; d_gene: -; abundance: -; j_gene: TRBJ2-7; CDR3nt: TGCGCCAGCAGTCCCGGGACTCCTTCCTACGAGCAGTACTTC; CDR3aa: CASSPGTPSYEQYF
v_gene: TRBV5-8; d_gene: -; abundance: -; j_gene: TRBJ2-5; CDR3nt: TGTGCCAGCAGCTTGGCCGTTGAGACCCAGTACTTC; CDR3aa: CASSLAVETQYF
v_gene: TRBV11-1; d_gene: TRBD1; abundance: -; j_gene: TRBJ2-4; CDR3nt: TGTGCCAGCACCCCACAAGGGGGCTCCATTCAGTACTTC; CDR3aa: CASTPQGGSIQYF
v_gene: TRBV5-4; d_gene: -; abundance: -; j_gene: TRBJ1-6; CDR3nt: TGTGCCAGCAGCGGGGGACTTACAAGCTCCTATAATTCACCCCTCCACTTT; CDR3aa: CASSGGLTSSYNSPLHF
v_gene: TRBV5-1; d_gene: -; abundance: -; j_gene: TRBJ1-4; CDR3nt: TGCGCCAGCTCTACAGATCGGAATGAAAAACTGTTTTTT; CDR3aa: CASSTDRNEKLFF
v_gene: TRBV27; d_gene: -; abundance: -; j_gene: TRBJ2-7; CDR3nt: TGTGCCAGCAGTTTAAACGGGGTAGATACCTACGAGCAGTACTTC; CDR3aa: CASSLNGVDTYEQYF
v_gene: TRBV5-1; d_gene: TRBD1; abundance: -; j_gene: TRBJ2-2; CDR3nt: TGCGCCAGCAGCTTGATGGGACAGGGGCCCACCGGGGAGCTGTTTTTT; CDR3aa: CASSLMGQGPTGELFF
v_gene: TRBV2; d_gene: -; abundance: -; j_gene: TRBJ2-6; CDR3nt: TGTGCCAGCAGTGACAGGACCTCCGTCTCTGGGGCCAACGTCCTGACTTTC; CDR3aa: CASSDRTSVSGANVLTF
v_gene: TRBV5-1; d_gene: -; abundance: -; j_gene: TRBJ2-1; CDR3nt: TGCGCCAGCATGTCCCTAGTCCTGGATGAGCAGTTCTTC; CDR3aa: CASMSLVLDEQFF
v_gene: TRBV5-4; d_gene: TRBD1; abundance: -; j_gene: TRBJ1-2; CDR3nt: TGTGCCAGCAGCCACTACAGGGGTATTAACTATGGCTACACCTTC; CDR3aa: CASSHYRGINYGYTF
v_gene: TRBV2; d_gene: -; abundance: -; j_gene: TRBJ1-2; CDR3nt: TGTGCCAGCAGTCCATCTAACTATGGCTACACCTTC; CDR3aa: CASSPSNYGYTF
v_gene: TRBV11-2; d_gene: TRBD2; abundance: -; j_gene: TRBJ2-2; CDR3nt: TGTGCCAGCAGCTTATTAGCGGGAGCCGGCGGGGAGCTGTTTTTT; CDR3aa: CASSLLAGAGGELFF
v_gene: TRBV29-1; d_gene: TRBD1; abundance: medium-sized; j_gene: TRBJ1-1; CDR3nt: TGCAGCGTTGTGGGACAGATTGAAGCTTTCTTT; CDR3aa: CSVVGQIEAFF
v_gene: TRBV5-8; d_gene: -; abundance: -; j_gene: TRBJ1-2; CDR3nt: TGTGCCAGCAGCGTTGGTGCAAGTAGCGGCTACACCTTC; CDR3aa: CASSVGASSGYTF
v_gene: TRBV2; d_gene: TRBD1; abundance: -; j_gene: TRBJ1-2; CDR3nt: TGTGCCAGTCGGGACAGCTGGGCCTATGGCTACACCTTC; CDR3aa: CASRDSWAYGYTF
v_gene: TRBV5-4; d_gene: -; abundance: -; j_gene: TRBJ2-5; CDR3nt: TGTGCCAGCAGCTTGGTATCACAGGCCGGAGAGACCCAGTACTTC; CDR3aa: CASSLVSQAGETQYF
v_gene: TRBV2; d_gene: -; abundance: -; j_gene: TRBJ1-5; CDR3nt: TGTGCCAGCAGTGTCAGTGCGAATCAGCCCCAGCATTTT; CDR3aa: CASSVSANQPQHF
v_gene: TRBV7-6; d_gene: TRBD1; abundance: -; j_gene: TRBJ1-3; CDR3nt: TGTGCCAGCAGCTTGACAGGGGACTCTGGAAACACCATATATTTT; CDR3aa: CASSLTGDSGNTIYF
v_gene: TRBV18; d_gene: -; abundance: few; j_gene: TRBJ2-5; CDR3nt: TGTGCCAGCTCACCGGGACGGCAAGAGACCCAGTACTTC; CDR3aa: CASSPGRQETQYF
v_gene: TRBV9; d_gene: -; abundance: -; j_gene: TRBJ1-2; CDR3nt: TGTGCCAGCAGCCCACCGCGCCCTGGGTCGGACAAAATCTATGGCTACACCTTC; CDR3aa: CASSPPRPGSDKIYGYTF
v_gene: TRBV10-1; d_gene: -; abundance: -; j_gene: TRBJ2-7; CDR3nt: TGCGCCAGCAGTGACCCGGGACACCCCTTGCAGTACTTC; CDR3aa: CASSDPGHPLQYF
v_gene: TRBV19; d_gene: TRBD2; abundance: -; j_gene: TRBJ2-1; CDR3nt: TGTGCCAGTAGTGGTAGCGGGTCGTTTTGGGTCAATGAGCAGTTCTTC; CDR3aa: CASSGSGSFWVNEQFF
v_gene: TRBV5-4; d_gene: -; abundance: -; j_gene: TRBJ1-1; CDR3nt: TGTGCCAGCAGCAAACCAGGGTCGGCTGAAGCTTTCTTT; CDR3aa: CASSKPGSAEAFF
v_gene: TRBV6-1; d_gene: -; abundance: -; j_gene: TRBJ2-7; CDR3nt: TGTGCCAGCAGTGAAGACTACGGGGCAGGGCCCATCCTCGAGCAGTACTTC; CDR3aa: CASSEDYGAGPILEQYF
v_gene: TRBV11-2; d_gene: -; abundance: -; j_gene: TRBJ1-1; CDR3nt: TGTGCCAGCAGCTTAGTTAAAGGGGTTCGGGCTTTCTTT; CDR3aa: CASSLVKGVRAFF
v_gene: TRBV29-1; d_gene: -; abundance: once; j_gene: TRBJ2-4; CDR3nt: TGCAGCGCCCAAGGGAACTCAGCCAAAAACATTCAGTACTTC; CDR3aa: CSAQGNSAKNIQYF
v_gene: TRBV19; d_gene: TRBD1; abundance: -; j_gene: TRBJ1-2; CDR3nt: TGTGCCAGTACCACTAGGCGGACAGGAGGGCCCTATTTCACCTTC; CDR3aa: CASTTRRTGGPYFTF